One sample yielded the 3 T cell receptor beta chains listed below, sequenced in a study of spatial heterogeneity in lung cancer. TCRdb ran MiXCR on the 5' RACE reads and lists one entry per CDR3 protein. The sample includes about 43,000 distinct CDR3 sequences, approximately 22% of them seen just once. Time point specified: blood at routine non-recurrence follow-up after resection. This specimen consisted of PBMCs, obtained at follow-up. The receptors come from a female donor with early-stage non-small cell lung cancer.

The chain links TRBV5-1 to TRBJ2-2, with D possibly being TRBD2 (5 bases). CDR1 is SGHRS and CDR2 is YFSETQ in the germline V gene. This CDR3 has 15 residues. Trimming left V 2 bases short and J 6 bases short, with 14 bases between. The DNA of the CDR3 is TGCGCCAGCAGCTTTTCGAGGGTTGGTGCCGGGGAGCTGTTTTTT. Protein sequence: CASSFSRVGAGELFF.

This clonotype was counted at least ten times. V usage is TRBV7-3 and J usage is TRBJ1-1; D perhaps matches TRBD1 (6 bases). Germline-derived CDR1 and CDR2 are SGHTA and FQGTGA. The CDR3 is 13 residues long. Trimming removed 0 bases at V and 6 bases at J, with 8 bases between. The CDR3 nucleotides are TGTGCCAGCAGCTTAACCGAGGGGGCTGAAGCTTTCTTT. Its translation is CASSLTEGAEAFF.

The V and J genes are TRBV15 and TRBJ2-5; weak D call: TRBD1 (6 bases). V was cut by 0 bases and J by 5 bases, with 16 bases left in between. This CDR3 is 16 amino acids long. Germline loops: CDR1 LNHNV, CDR2 YYDKDF (reference sequence). This CDR3 reads CATSRDRGPRGETQYF. The DNA of the CDR3 is TGTGCCACCAGCAGAGATCGGGGTCCGAGGGGGGAGACCCAGTACTTC.